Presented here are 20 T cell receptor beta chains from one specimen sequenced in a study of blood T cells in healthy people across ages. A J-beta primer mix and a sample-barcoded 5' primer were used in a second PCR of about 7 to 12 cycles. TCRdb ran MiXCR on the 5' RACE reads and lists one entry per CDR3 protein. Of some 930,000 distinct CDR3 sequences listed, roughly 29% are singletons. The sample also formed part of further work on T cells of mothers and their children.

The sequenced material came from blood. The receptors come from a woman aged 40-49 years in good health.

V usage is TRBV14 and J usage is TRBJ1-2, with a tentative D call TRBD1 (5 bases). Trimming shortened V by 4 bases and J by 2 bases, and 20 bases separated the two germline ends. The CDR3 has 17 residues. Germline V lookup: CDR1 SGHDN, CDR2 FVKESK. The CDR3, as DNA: TGTGCCAGCAGCCTAGGGGACGGCACACGGGGGAACTATGGCTACACCTTC. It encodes CASSLGDGTRGNYGYTF.

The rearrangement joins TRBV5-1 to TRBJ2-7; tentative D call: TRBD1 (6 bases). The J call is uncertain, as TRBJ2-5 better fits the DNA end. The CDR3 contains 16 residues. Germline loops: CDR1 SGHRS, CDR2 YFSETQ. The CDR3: CASSLGGQMGKETQYF. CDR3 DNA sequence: TGCGCCAGCAGCTTGGGGGGGCAAATGGGAAAAGAGACCCAGTACTTC.

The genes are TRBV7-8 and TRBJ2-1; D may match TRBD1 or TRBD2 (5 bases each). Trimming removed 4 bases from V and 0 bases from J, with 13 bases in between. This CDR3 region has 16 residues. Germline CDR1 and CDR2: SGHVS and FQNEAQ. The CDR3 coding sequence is TGTGCCAGCAGCTCAGGGACCTCCGACTCCTACAATGAGCAGTTCTTC. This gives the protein CASSSGTSDSYNEQFF.

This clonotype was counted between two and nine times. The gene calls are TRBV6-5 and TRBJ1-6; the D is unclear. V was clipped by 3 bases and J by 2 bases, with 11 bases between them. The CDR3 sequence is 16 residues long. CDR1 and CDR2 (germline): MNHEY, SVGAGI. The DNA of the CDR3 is TGTGCCAGCAGTTATAAGGTTCATGCCTATAATTCACCCCTCCACTTT. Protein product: CASSYKVHAYNSPLHF.

The CDR3 coding sequence is TGCGCCAGCAGCTTGTTCGGACATAGGGGACAGGGGTTCTACGAGCAGTACTTC. This encodes CASSLFGHRGQGFYEQYF. The V and J genes are TRBV5-1 and TRBJ2-7; 10 bases match TRBD1. With 1 base clipped from V and 3 bases from J, the junction kept 13 bases outside the gene matches. This CDR3 has 18 amino acids. The V gene's germline CDR1 is SGHRS and CDR2 YFSETQ. Filled out from reference TRBV5-1 and TRBJ2-7, the complete variable domain reads KAGVTQTPRYLIKTRGQQVTLSCSPISGHRSVSWYQQTPGQGLQFLFEYFSETQRNKGNFPGRFSGRQFSNSRSEMNVSTLELGDSALYLCASSLFGHRGQGFYEQYFGPGTRLTVT.

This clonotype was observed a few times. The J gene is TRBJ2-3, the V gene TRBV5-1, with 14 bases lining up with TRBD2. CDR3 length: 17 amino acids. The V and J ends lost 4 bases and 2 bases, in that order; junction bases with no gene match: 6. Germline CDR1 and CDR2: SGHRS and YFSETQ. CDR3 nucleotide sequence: TGCGCCAGCAGCCTAGGGACTAGCGGGGGACCCACAGATACGCAGTATTTT. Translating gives CASSLGTSGGPTDTQYF.

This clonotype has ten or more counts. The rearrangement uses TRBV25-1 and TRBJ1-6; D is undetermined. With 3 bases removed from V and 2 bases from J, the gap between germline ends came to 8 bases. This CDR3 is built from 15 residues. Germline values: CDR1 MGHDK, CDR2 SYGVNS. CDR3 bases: TGTGCCAGCAGTGAGGTTACACCCTATAATTCACCCCTCCACTTT. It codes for CASSEVTPYNSPLHF.

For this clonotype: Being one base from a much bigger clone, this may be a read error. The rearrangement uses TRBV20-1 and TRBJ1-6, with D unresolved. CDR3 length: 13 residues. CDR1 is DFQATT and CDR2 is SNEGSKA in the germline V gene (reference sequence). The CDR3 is CSAPGVWNSLLHF. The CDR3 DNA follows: TGCAGTGCTCCGGGAGTATGGAATTCACTCCTCCACTTT.

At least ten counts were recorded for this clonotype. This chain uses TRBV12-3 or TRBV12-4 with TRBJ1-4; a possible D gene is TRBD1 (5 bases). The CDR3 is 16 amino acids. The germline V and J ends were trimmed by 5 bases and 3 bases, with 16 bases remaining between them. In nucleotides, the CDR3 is TGTGCCAGCAGTATACAGACAGAGTTGCCTAATGAAAAACTGTTTTTT. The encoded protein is CASSIQTELPNEKLFF.

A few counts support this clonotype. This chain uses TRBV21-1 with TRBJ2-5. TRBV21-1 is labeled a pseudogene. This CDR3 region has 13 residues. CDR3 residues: CASSTDVQETQYF. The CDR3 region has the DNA TGTGCCAGCAGCACGGACGTCCAAGAGACCCAGTACTTC.

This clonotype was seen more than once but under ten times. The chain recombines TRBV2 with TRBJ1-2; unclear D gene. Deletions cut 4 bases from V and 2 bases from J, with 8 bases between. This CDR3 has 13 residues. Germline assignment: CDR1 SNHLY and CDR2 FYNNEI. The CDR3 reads CASSGTANYGYTF. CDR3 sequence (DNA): TGTGCCAGCAGTGGGACCGCAAACTATGGCTACACCTTC.

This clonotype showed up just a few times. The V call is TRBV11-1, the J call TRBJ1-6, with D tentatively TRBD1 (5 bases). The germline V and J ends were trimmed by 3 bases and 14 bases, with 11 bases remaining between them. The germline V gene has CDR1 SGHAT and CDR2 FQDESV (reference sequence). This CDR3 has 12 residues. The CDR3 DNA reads TGTGCCAGCAGCTTCGGGGCCGGGACCCTCCACTTT. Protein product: CASSFGAGTLHF.

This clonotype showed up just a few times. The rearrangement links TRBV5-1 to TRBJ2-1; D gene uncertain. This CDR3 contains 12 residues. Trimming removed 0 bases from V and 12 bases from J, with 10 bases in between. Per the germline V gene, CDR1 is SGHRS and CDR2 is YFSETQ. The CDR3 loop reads CASSLDFRVQFF. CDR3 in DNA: TGCGCCAGCAGCTTGGACTTCCGGGTGCAGTTCTTC.

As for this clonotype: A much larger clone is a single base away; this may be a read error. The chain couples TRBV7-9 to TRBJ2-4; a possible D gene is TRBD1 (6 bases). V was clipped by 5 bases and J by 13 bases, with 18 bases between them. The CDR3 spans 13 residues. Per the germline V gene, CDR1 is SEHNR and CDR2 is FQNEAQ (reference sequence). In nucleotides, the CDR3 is TGTGCCAGCAGCACACCCAGGGGCAATGAGCAGTACTTC. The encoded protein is CASSTPRGNEQYF.

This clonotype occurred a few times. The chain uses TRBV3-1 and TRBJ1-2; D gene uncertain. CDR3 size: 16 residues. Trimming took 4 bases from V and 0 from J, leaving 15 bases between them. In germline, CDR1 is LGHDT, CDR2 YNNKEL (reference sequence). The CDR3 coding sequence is TGTGCCAGCAGCCCATCTCAGGTGGAAGCTAACTATGGCTACACCTTC. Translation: CASSPSQVEANYGYTF.

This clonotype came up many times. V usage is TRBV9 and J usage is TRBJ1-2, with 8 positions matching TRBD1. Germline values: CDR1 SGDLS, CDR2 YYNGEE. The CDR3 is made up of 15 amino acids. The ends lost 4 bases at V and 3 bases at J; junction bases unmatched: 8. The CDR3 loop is CASSPRTGMDYGYTF. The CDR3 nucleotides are TGTGCCAGCAGCCCTCGGACAGGGATGGACTATGGCTACACCTTC.

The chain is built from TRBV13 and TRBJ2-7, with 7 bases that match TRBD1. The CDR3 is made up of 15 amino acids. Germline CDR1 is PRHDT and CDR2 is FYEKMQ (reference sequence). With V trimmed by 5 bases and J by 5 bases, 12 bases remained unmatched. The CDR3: CASSTRTGWLDEQYF. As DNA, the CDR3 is TGTGCCAGCAGCACCCGGACAGGTTGGCTTGACGAGCAGTACTTC. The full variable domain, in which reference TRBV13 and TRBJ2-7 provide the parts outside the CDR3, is AAGVIQSPRHLIKEKRETATLKCYPIPRHDTVYWYQQGPGQDPQFLISFYEKMQSDKGSIPDRFSAQQFSDYHSELNMSSLELGDSALYFCASSTRTGWLDEQYFGPGTRLTVT.

This CDR3 reads CASSIAGRLNSPLHF. The CDR3 DNA reads TGTGCCAGTAGTATCGCAGGGAGGCTAAATTCACCCCTCCACTTT. J is TRBJ1-6 and V is TRBV19, with a tentative D call TRBD1 (5 bases). Germline V CDR1 and CDR2: LNHDA, SQIVND (reference sequence). This CDR3 has 15 amino acids. Trimming left V 3 bases short and J 7 bases short, with 13 bases between.

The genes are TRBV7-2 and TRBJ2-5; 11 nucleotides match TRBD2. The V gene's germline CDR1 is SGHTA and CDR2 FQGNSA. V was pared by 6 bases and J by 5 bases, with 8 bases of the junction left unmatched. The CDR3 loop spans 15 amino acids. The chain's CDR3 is CASRVAGGPGETQYF. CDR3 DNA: TGTGCCAGCAGGGTAGCGGGGGGGCCGGGGGAGACCCAGTACTTC. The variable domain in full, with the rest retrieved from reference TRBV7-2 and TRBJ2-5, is GAGVSQSPSNKVTEKGKDVELRCDPISGHTALYWYRQSLGQGLEFLIYFQGNSAPDKSGLPSDRFSAERTGGSVSTLTIQRTQQEDSAVYLCASRVAGGPGETQYFGPGTRLLVL.

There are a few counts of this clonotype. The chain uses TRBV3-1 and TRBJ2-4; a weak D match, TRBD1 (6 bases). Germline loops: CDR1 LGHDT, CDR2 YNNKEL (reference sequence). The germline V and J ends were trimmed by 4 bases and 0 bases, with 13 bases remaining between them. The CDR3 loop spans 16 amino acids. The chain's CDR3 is CASSPLGGVAKNIQYF. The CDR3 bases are TGTGCCAGCAGCCCCTTAGGGGGAGTAGCCAAAAACATTCAGTACTTC.